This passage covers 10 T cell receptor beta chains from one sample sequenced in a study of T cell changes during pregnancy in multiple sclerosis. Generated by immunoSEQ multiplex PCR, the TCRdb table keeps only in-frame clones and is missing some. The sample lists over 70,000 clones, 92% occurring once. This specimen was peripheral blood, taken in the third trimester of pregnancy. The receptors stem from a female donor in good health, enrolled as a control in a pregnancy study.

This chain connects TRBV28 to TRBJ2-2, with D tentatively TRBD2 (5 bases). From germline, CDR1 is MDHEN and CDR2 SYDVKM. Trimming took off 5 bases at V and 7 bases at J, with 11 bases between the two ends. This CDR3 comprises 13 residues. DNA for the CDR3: TGTGCCAGCAGTAGGACGGGGAGCGGGGAGCTGTTTTTT. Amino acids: CASSRTGSGELFF.

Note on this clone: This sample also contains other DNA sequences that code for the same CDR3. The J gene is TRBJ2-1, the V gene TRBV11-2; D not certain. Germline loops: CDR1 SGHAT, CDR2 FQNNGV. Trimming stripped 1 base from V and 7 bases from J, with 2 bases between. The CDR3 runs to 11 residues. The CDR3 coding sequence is TGTGCCAGCAGCTTAGCAAATGAGCAGTTCTTC. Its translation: CASSLANEQFF.

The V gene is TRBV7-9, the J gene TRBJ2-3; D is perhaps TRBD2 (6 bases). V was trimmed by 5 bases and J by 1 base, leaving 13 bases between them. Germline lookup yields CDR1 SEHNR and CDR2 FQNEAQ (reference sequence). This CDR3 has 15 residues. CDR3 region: CASSPRASGTDTQYF. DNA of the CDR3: TGTGCCAGCAGCCCGCGGGCTAGCGGCACAGATACGCAGTATTTT.

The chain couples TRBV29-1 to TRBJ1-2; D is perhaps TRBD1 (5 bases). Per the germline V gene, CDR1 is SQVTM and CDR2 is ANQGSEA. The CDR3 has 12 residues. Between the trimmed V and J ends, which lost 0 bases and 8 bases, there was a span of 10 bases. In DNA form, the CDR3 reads TGCAGCGTTGAAGAAGCAGGGAACGGCTACACCTTC. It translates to CSVEEAGNGYTF.

This CDR3 reads CASSKTGWDQETQYF. The CDR3 DNA is TGTGCCAGCAGTAAGACAGGGTGGGACCAAGAGACCCAGTACTTC. The genes are TRBV2 and TRBJ2-5; TRBD1 agrees at 7 bases. Germline values: CDR1 SNHLY, CDR2 FYNNEI. The CDR3 is made up of 15 amino acids. V trimming: 5 bases; J trimming: 0 bases; junction bases outside the gene matches: 6.

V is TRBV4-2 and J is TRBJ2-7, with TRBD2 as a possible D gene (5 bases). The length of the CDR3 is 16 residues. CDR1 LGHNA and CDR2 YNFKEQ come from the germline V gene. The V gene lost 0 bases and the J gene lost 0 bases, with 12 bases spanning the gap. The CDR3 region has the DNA TGTGCCAGCAGCCAAGATACGGGGATTAGCTCCTACGAGCAGTACTTC. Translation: CASSQDTGISSYEQYF.

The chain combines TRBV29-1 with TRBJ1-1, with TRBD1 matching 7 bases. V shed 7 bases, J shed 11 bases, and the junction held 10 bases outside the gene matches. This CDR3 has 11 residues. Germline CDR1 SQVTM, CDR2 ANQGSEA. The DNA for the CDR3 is TGCAGCGCCGCTGACAGGGTGGGTGCTTTCTTT. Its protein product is CSAADRVGAFF.

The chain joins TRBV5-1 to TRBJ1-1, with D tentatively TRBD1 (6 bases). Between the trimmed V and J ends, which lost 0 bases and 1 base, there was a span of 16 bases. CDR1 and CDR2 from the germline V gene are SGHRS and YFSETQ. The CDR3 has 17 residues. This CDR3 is CASSLALGGGENTEAFF. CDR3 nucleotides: TGCGCCAGCAGCTTGGCCCTTGGAGGGGGGGAGAACACTGAAGCTTTCTTT.

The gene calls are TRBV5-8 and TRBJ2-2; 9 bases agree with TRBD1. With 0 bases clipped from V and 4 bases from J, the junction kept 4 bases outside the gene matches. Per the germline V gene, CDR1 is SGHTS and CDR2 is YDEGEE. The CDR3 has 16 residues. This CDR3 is CASSLGGTGFTGELFF. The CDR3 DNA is TGTGCCAGCAGCTTGGGGGGGACAGGGTTCACCGGGGAGCTGTTTTTT.

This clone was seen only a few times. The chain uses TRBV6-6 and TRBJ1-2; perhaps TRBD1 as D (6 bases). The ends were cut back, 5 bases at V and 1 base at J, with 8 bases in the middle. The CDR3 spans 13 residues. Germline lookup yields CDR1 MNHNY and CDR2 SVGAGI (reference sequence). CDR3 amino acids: CASSTQGNYGYTF. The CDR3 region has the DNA TGTGCCAGCAGTACACAGGGTAACTATGGCTACACCTTC.